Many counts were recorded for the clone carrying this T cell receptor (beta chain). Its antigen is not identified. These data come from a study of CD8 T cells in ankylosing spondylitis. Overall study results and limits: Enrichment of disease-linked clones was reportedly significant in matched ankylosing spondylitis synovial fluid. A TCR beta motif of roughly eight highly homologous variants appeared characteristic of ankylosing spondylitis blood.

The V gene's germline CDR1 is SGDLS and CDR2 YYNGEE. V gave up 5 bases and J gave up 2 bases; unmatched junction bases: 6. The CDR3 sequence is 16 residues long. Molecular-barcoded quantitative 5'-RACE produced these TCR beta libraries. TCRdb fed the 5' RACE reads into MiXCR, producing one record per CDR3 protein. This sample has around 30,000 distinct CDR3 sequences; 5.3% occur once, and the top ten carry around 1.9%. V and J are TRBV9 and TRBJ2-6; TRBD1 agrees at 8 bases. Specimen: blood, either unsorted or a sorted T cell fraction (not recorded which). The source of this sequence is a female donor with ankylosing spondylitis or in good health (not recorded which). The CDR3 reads CASRGQGSTGANVLTF. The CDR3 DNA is TGTGCCAGCAGAGGACAGGGATCAACTGGGGCCAACGTCCTGACTTTC.